A single sample is the source of the 23 T cell receptor beta chains below, sequenced in a study of shared clonotypes between healthy human individuals. Naive CD8 populations comprised CD45RO-negative cells positively selected for CCR7, excluding terminally differentiated effector memory CD45RA+ cells. Here immunoSEQ multiplex PCR was the method, and the copy in TCRdb shows in-frame clones only, minus some. Among about 2 million clones, approximately 95% were seen once, and the ten largest hold about 1.1%. The sample consisted of naive CD8+ T cells sorted from blood. These receptors were collected from a young man in good health.

Only one count was recorded for this clone. V gene TRBV6-6 combines with J gene TRBJ2-1; 9 nucleotides agree with TRBD1. Germline V gives CDR1 MNHNY, CDR2 SVGAGI (reference sequence). This CDR3 is built from 11 residues. The V and J ends lost 4 bases and 14 bases, in that order; junction bases with no gene match: 3. The CDR3 spells CASSWDREEFF. CDR3 in DNA: TGTGCCAGCAGTTGGGACAGGGAGGAGTTCTTC.

V gene TRBV10-3 combines with J gene TRBJ1-1; D perhaps matches TRBD1 (5 bases). The CDR3 totals 12 residues. The germline gives CDR1 ENHRY, CDR2 SYGVKD. The ends were cut back, 3 bases at V and 11 bases at J, with 13 bases in the middle. CDR3 sequence: CAISDQRGVAFF. The CDR3 DNA is TGTGCCATCAGTGACCAGAGGGGAGTGGCTTTCTTT.

The chain couples TRBV4-3 to TRBJ2-1, with D perhaps matching TRBD1 or TRBD2 (5 bases each). CDR1 LGHNA and CDR2 YSLEER come from the germline V gene. CDR3 size: 17 residues. Trimming removed 0 bases from V and 5 bases from J, with 17 bases in between. The CDR3 DNA reads as TGCGCCAGCAGCCAAGATGTCATTGCGGGCAGGGACAATGAGCAGTTCTTC. Protein: CASSQDVIAGRDNEQFF.

V is TRBV25-1 and J is TRBJ2-5; perhaps D is TRBD1 or TRBD2 (5 bases each). This CDR3 contains 18 residues. V gave up 7 bases and J gave up 5 bases, with 29 bases separating them. Germline CDR1 is MGHDK and CDR2 is SYGVNS. For the CDR3, the DNA is TGTGCCAGCAACCCAACCCACGGGACCGGGACGGCGTTTGAGACCCAGTACTTC. It encodes CASNPTHGTGTAFETQYF.

The chain links TRBV4-1 to TRBJ2-2; 10 bases agree with TRBD2. The V segment lost 0 bases and the J segment 2 bases; nucleotides outside the gene matches: 12. CDR1 and CDR2 (germline): MGHRA, YSYEKL. The CDR3 is 20 residues long. The CDR3 DNA reads as TGCGCCAGCAGCCAAGATAATCTGGGTCTAGCGGGGGAAAACACCGGGGAGCTGTTTTTT. Amino acid sequence: CASSQDNLGLAGENTGELFF.

For this clone: This CDR3 is also generated by other DNA sequences in the sample. V gene TRBV6-5 combines with J gene TRBJ2-5; 11 bases match TRBD2. Germline CDR1 reads MNHEY; CDR2 reads SVGAGI. The V segment lost 4 bases and the J segment 1 base; nucleotides outside the gene matches: 2. The CDR3 contains 15 residues. CDR3 bases: TGTGCCAGCAGTTTAGCGGGAGGGATCCAAGAGACCCAGTACTTC. The encoded protein is CASSLAGGIQETQYF.

V gene TRBV7-9 combines with J gene TRBJ1-2; 8 nucleotides agree with TRBD1. The CDR3 consists of 12 residues. V was clipped by 8 bases and J by 8 bases; unmatched bases: 7. Germline CDR1 is SEHNR and CDR2 is FQNEAQ (reference sequence). The CDR3 loop reads CASEAGGVGYTF. The CDR3 DNA reads as TGTGCCAGCGAAGCAGGGGGCGTAGGCTACACCTTC.

V and J are TRBV5-6 and TRBJ2-7, with D uncertain. Germline-derived CDR1 and CDR2 are SGHDT and YYEEEE. Deletions cut 4 bases from V and 3 bases from J, with 11 bases between. The CDR3 totals 13 residues. CDR3 DNA: TGTGCCAGCAGCCTGACACCTGACTACGAGCAGTACTTC. Amino acids: CASSLTPDYEQYF.

Comments on this clone: The junction does not match germline at one end; this may be a read error. The sample contains more than one DNA sequence encoding this CDR3. This chain links TRBV28 with TRBJ1-6; weak D call: TRBD1 (6 bases). This CDR3 has 15 residues. The V gene's germline CDR1 is MDHEN and CDR2 SYDVKM. CDR3 DNA: TGTGCCAGCAGTCCTAACAGGGCTTATAATTCACCTCTCCACTTT. Its protein product is CASSPNRAYNSPLHF.

The chain joins TRBV19 to TRBJ1-6; a weak D match, TRBD1 (6 bases). The germline V gene encodes CDR1 LNHDA and CDR2 SQIVND (reference sequence). This CDR3 region has 15 residues. Trimming cost V 5 bases and J 9 bases, with 17 bases left between them. The CDR3 is CASSSRDWGASPLHF. CDR3 nucleotide sequence: TGTGCCAGTAGTTCTCGGGACTGGGGGGCTTCACCCCTCCACTTT.

The rearrangement links TRBV5-8 to TRBJ2-3, with a weak D call TRBD1 (5 bases). V was cut by 2 bases and J by 3 bases, with 10 bases left in between. The CDR3 length is 14 residues. CDR1 is SGHTS, CDR2 YDEGEE, per germline. The CDR3 sequence: CASSFRENTDTQYF. The CDR3, as DNA: TGTGCCAGCAGCTTCAGGGAAAATACAGATACGCAGTATTTT.

This chain uses TRBV9 with TRBJ2-5; tentatively, D is TRBD1 or TRBD2 (5 bases each). CDR3 length: 15 amino acids. V dropped 3 bases and J dropped 3 bases, with 15 bases sitting between them. Germline CDR1 is SGDLS and CDR2 is YYNGEE. This CDR3 is CASSAPRDPKETQYF. CDR3 DNA: TGTGCCAGCAGCGCACCACGGGACCCGAAAGAGACCCAGTACTTC.

The V call is TRBV7-9, the J call TRBJ2-1; 10 positions match TRBD1. V lost 5 bases and J lost 8; bases outside the gene matches: 9. In germline, CDR1 is SEHNR, CDR2 FQNEAQ (reference sequence). The CDR3 totals 15 residues. The CDR3 DNA reads TGTGCCAGCAGCCGGCGGGACAGGGGAATCTATGAGCAGTTCTTC. This translates into CASSRRDRGIYEQFF.

V usage is TRBV28 and J usage is TRBJ2-7; D perhaps matches TRBD1 (5 bases). V lost 5 bases and J 5 bases, leaving 19 bases between the germline ends. Germline CDR1 and CDR2: MDHEN and SYDVKM. The CDR3 totals 15 residues. For the CDR3, the DNA is TGTGCCAGCAGTGCCTTGACAGAGACGAATCACGAGCAGTACTTC. This sequence encodes CASSALTETNHEQYF.

The genes are TRBV25-1 and TRBJ2-5; 7 bases match TRBD1. The CDR3 is made up of 14 amino acids. V lost 4 bases, J lost 5 bases, and 7 bases stayed unmatched. In germline, CDR1 is MGHDK, CDR2 SYGVNS. CDR3 residues: CASSARQGWETQYF. The CDR3 bases are TGTGCCAGCAGTGCGAGACAGGGTTGGGAGACCCAGTACTTC.

This chain connects TRBV7-9 to TRBJ1-1, with 8 bases lining up with TRBD1. The CDR3 is 18 amino acids. Germline V CDR1 and CDR2: SEHNR, FQNEAQ (reference sequence). J gave up 0 bases and V 5 bases, and 14 bases lay outside the gene matches. CDR3 sequence: CASSPRTGPDNMNTEAFF. For the CDR3, the DNA is TGTGCCAGCAGCCCGAGGACAGGGCCGGACAACATGAACACTGAAGCTTTCTTT. Drawing the rest from reference TRBV7-9 and TRBJ1-1, the complete variable domain is DTGVSQNPRHKITKRGQNVTFRCDPISEHNRLYWYRQTLGQGPEFLTYFQNEAQLEKSRLLSDRFSAERPKGSFSTLEIQRTEQGDSAMYLCASSPRTGPDNMNTEAFFGQGTRLTVV.

This sequence joins TRBV9 and TRBJ2-1, with 11 bases matching TRBD2. With V trimmed by 4 bases and J by 2 bases, 8 bases remained unmatched. CDR1 is SGDLS and CDR2 is YYNGEE in the germline V gene. The CDR3 totals 17 residues. This CDR3 reads CASSMGTSGTTYNEQFF. Written as DNA, the CDR3 is TGTGCCAGCAGCATGGGGACTAGCGGTACTACCTACAATGAGCAGTTCTTC.

The V gene is TRBV7-6, the J gene TRBJ2-4; possibly TRBD2 for D (6 bases). V was clipped by 5 bases and J by 6 bases, with 11 bases between them. The CDR3 spans 13 residues. Germline V gene data show CDR1 as SGHVS and CDR2 as FNYEAQ. CDR3 nucleotide sequence: TGTGCCAGCAGCCCGGGAGAGGGAAACATTCAGTACTTC. Amino acid sequence: CASSPGEGNIQYF.

The chain carries TRBV15 and TRBJ2-1; D gene ambiguous. The CDR3 contains 16 residues. The germline gives CDR1 LNHNV, CDR2 YYDKDF (reference sequence). V dropped 0 bases and J dropped 0 bases, with 9 bases sitting between them. CDR3 amino acids: CATSRDGLSSYNEQFF. In nucleotides, the CDR3 is TGTGCCACCAGCAGAGATGGTCTGAGCTCCTACAATGAGCAGTTCTTC.

The chain employs TRBV30 and TRBJ1-6; a weak D match, TRBD1 (5 bases). V was clipped by 1 base and J by 5 bases, with 12 bases between them. The CDR3 contains 15 residues. The germline CDR1 and CDR2 sequences are GTSNPN and SVGIG (reference sequence). CDR3 sequence: CAWSAPGRNNSPLHF. The CDR3 DNA sequence: TGTGCCTGGAGTGCCCCGGGACGGAATAATTCACCCCTCCACTTT.

CDR3 loop: CASSFRGEAYEQYF. CDR3 coding DNA: TGTGCCAGCAGTTTCCGGGGGGAAGCCTACGAGCAGTACTTC. This chain uses TRBV28 with TRBJ2-7; 7 bases agree with TRBD2. Germline V gene sequence: CDR1 MDHEN, CDR2 SYDVKM. Losses at the gene ends were 3 bases for V and 2 bases for J; bases not matched to a gene: 4. The CDR3 loop spans 14 amino acids.

This clone occurred once. V gene TRBV11-2 combines with J gene TRBJ1-1, with 9 positions matching TRBD1. The CDR3 is made up of 16 amino acids. V gave up 5 bases and J gave up 6 bases; unmatched junction bases: 13. Per the germline V gene, CDR1 is SGHAT and CDR2 is FQNNGV. The CDR3 protein is CASSANRGLNEAEAFF. The CDR3 DNA is TGTGCCAGCAGCGCGAACAGGGGGCTGAATGAGGCTGAAGCTTTCTTT.

This sequence joins TRBV5-1 and TRBJ2-1, with D perhaps TRBD1 or TRBD2 (6 bases each). CDR3 length equals 15 residues. Trimming took off 2 bases at V and 4 bases at J, with 13 bases between the two ends. The germline V gene encodes CDR1 SGHRS and CDR2 YFSETQ. Written as DNA, the CDR3 is TGCGCCAGCAGCTTTGAAGGGGGGCCATACAATGAGCAGTTCTTC. This codes for CASSFEGGPYNEQFF. Full variable domain (remainder filled in from reference TRBV5-1 and TRBJ2-1): KAGVTQTPRYLIKTRGQQVTLSCSPISGHRSVSWYQQTPGQGLQFLFEYFSETQRNKGNFPGRFSGRQFSNSRSEMNVSTLELGDSALYLCASSFEGGPYNEQFFGPGTRLTVL.